This TCR beta chain originates from a study of blood T cell repertoires in COVID-19. Study background: In each case, the material was cDNA or gDNA derived from T cells, B-cell-depleted T cells, or PBMCs.

In the original workflow: It was from reference gene primer amplification that nucleated cell counts were estimated. Some clones are missing from TCRdb's copy, which holds only in-frame ones; the method was immunoSEQ multiplex PCR. V, J and clone size reflect that table, while D and trimming were determined from the DNA. The table includes some 300,000 clones, around 87% detected once. This CDR3 has 18 amino acids. Per germline, CDR1 SEHNR and CDR2 FQNEAQ (reference sequence). Trimming cost V 1 base and J 7 bases; bases outside gene matches: 16. This rearrangement joins TRBV7-9 to TRBJ2-5, with 9 bases that match TRBD1. This TCR was recovered from a man between 65 and 80 years old with acute or convalescent COVID-19. The sequencing sample was made of peripheral blood. CDR3 protein: CASSLVSGTGLKSGTQYF. The CDR3 DNA sequence: TGTGCCAGCAGCTTAGTCTCCGGGACAGGGTTAAAGTCTGGGACCCAGTACTTC.